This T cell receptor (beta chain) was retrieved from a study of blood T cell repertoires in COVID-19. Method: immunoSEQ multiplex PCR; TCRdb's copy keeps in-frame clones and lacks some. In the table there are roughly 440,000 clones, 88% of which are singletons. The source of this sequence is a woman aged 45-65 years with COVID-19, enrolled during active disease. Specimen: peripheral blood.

The CDR3 loop reads CASSPRAGEPYNEQFF. In DNA form, the CDR3 reads TGTGCCAGCTCACCACGCGCGGGGGAGCCCTACAATGAGCAGTTCTTC. The V call is TRBV18, the J call TRBJ2-1; 7 nucleotides match TRBD2. Trimming cost V 1 base and J 2 bases; bases outside gene matches: 5. Germline values: CDR1 KGHSH, CDR2 LQKENI. CDR3 length equals 16 residues. The full variable domain, in which reference TRBV18 and TRBJ2-1 provide the parts outside the CDR3, is NAGVMQNPRHLVRRRGQEARLRCSPMKGHSHVYWYRQLPEEGLKFMVYLQKENIIDESGMPKERFSAEFPKEGPSILRIQQVVRGDSAAYFCASSPRAGEPYNEQFFGPGTRLTVL.